This record covers a single T cell receptor beta chain. The sample belongs to a study of blood T cell repertoires in COVID-19. For the study at large: PBMCs, B-cell-depleted T cells, or T cells provided the cDNA or gDNA that made up the material.

A COVID-19 case was met by exposed participants within 2 weeks before study entry. The CDR3 extends over 16 amino acids. Germline trimming cut 1 base from V and 5 bases from J; bases unmatched to any gene: 3. CDR1 SGHVS and CDR2 FNYEAQ come from the germline V gene. Some clones are missing from TCRdb's copy, which holds only in-frame ones; the method was immunoSEQ multiplex PCR. The data hold some 290,000 clones, with 90% observed a single time. The chain links TRBV7-6 to TRBJ2-1, with 12 bases identical to TRBD2. The sequenced material came from PBMCs or T cells enriched from blood (not recorded which). The TCR sequence derives from a woman aged 25 to 39 who had been exposed to COVID-19. In DNA, the CDR3 is TGTGCCAGCAGCTTAGAGTCTAGCGGGGGGGACAATGAGCAGTTCTTC. This codes for CASSLESSGGDNEQFF.